The 9 T cell receptor beta chains presented below share a single source sample, sequenced in a study of T cell responses to AZD1222 COVID-19 vaccine. Measured with immunoSEQ multiplex PCR; TCRdb has only the in-frame clones, and not every one. The sample has around 110,000 clones, nearly 90% seen once; the top ten hold approximately 4.8%. The specimen was peripheral blood, collected 28 days after the second AZD1222 dose. All receptors come from an adult who received the AZD1222 COVID-19 vaccine.

The CDR3 sequence: CASSDPGQPLGHEQFF. The CDR3, as DNA: TGTGCCAGCAGTGACCCGGGCCAACCTCTTGGCCATGAGCAGTTCTTC. The chain employs TRBV6-2 or TRBV6-3 and TRBJ2-1; no firm D call. Germline loops: CDR1 MNHEY, CDR2 SVGEGT. The length of the CDR3 is 16 residues. V dropped 5 bases and J dropped 8 bases, with 22 bases sitting between them.

The rearrangement joins TRBV12-3 or TRBV12-4 to TRBJ1-2, with unresolved D. The CDR3 is 12 amino acids. Trimming shortened V by 8 bases and J by 5 bases, and 12 bases separated the two germline ends. The CDR3 spells CASHTRVYGYTF. CDR3 nucleotides: TGTGCCAGCCACACGCGGGTATATGGCTACACCTTC.

The J gene is TRBJ1-1, the V gene TRBV19; D is ambiguous. The germline V gene encodes CDR1 LNHDA and CDR2 SQIVND (reference sequence). The germline V and J ends were trimmed by 5 bases and 4 bases, with 20 bases remaining between them. This CDR3 comprises 16 residues. The CDR3 bases are TGTGCCAGTAGTGGCCCCGGGTTAGAACACCCCACTGAAGCTTTCTTT. Its protein is CASSGPGLEHPTEAFF.

Here the CDR3 reads CASSESGLPRTDTQYF. The CDR3 coding sequence is TGTGCCAGCAGTGAATCCGGACTACCCCGCACAGATACGCAGTATTTT. This chain uses TRBV6-1 with TRBJ2-3, with D perhaps matching TRBD2 (6 bases). Deletions cut 2 bases from V and 1 base from J, with 13 bases between. This CDR3 has 16 amino acids. Germline values: CDR1 MNHNS, CDR2 SASEGT.

This clone was detected only once. The same CDR3 also results from other DNA sequences found in this sample. The rearrangement links TRBV27 to TRBJ2-3, with D uncertain. Germline V gene lookup returns CDR1 MNHEY and CDR2 SMNVEV (reference sequence). CDR3 length: 13 residues. The germline V and J ends were trimmed by 1 base and 1 base, with 3 bases remaining between them. The CDR3, as DNA: TGTGCCAGCAGTTTATGGCGCACAGATACGCAGTATTTT. Its protein product is CASSLWRTDTQYF.

The chain carries TRBV7-2 and TRBJ1-3; the D gene is possibly TRBD1 (6 bases). V was trimmed by 1 base and J by 4 bases, leaving 14 bases between them. Germline V gene data show CDR1 as SGHTA and CDR2 as FQGNSA. The CDR3 contains 16 residues. CDR3 bases: TGTGCCAGCAGCTTAGGCCCCAGGGGCTCCGGAAACACCATATATTTT. Amino acids: CASSLGPRGSGNTIYF.

The rearrangement links TRBV19 to TRBJ2-6; perhaps TRBD2 as D (6 bases). Germline V gene sequence: CDR1 LNHDA, CDR2 SQIVND (reference sequence). The CDR3 extends over 18 amino acids. Trimming removed 6 bases from V and 2 bases from J, with 20 bases in between. The CDR3 loop reads CASSPSAGGPPGANVLTF. The CDR3 DNA reads as TGTGCCAGTAGCCCCTCGGCCGGGGGACCGCCTGGGGCCAACGTCCTGACTTTC. Together with reference TRBV19 and TRBJ2-6, the CDR3 gives the full variable domain: DGGITQSPKYLFRKEGQNVTLSCEQNLNHDAMYWYRQDPGQGLRLIYYSQIVNDFQKGDIAEGYSVSREKKESFPLTVTSAQKNPTAFYLCASSPSAGGPPGANVLTFGAGSRLTVL.

The rearrangement joins TRBV3-1 (or the pseudogene TRBV3-2) to TRBJ2-7, with TRBD1 matching over 10 bases. The trim removed 4 bases at V and 6 bases at J, leaving 12 bases unmatched. CDR1 LGHDT and CDR2 YNNKEL come from the germline V gene (reference sequence). The CDR3 sequence is 16 residues long. The CDR3 is CASSRGRQGALGEQYF. The DNA of the CDR3 is TGTGCCAGCAGCCGGGGCCGACAGGGGGCTTTGGGCGAGCAGTACTTC.

V and J are TRBV6-5 and TRBJ2-3; tentatively, D is TRBD1 (5 bases). CDR3 size: 12 residues. Trimming took off 7 bases at V and 12 bases at J, with 17 bases between the two ends. Germline V gene lookup returns CDR1 MNHEY and CDR2 SVGAGI. This chain's CDR3 is CASTEPAGSQYF. In DNA, the CDR3 is TGTGCCAGCACCGAACCCGCAGGGTCCCAGTATTTT.